Below, 15 T cell receptor beta chains from the same sample are listed, as sequenced in a study of cytomegalovirus exposure and HLA in healthy donors. 60 Vbeta and 13 Jbeta primers were used in PCR. Some clones are missing from TCRdb's copy, which holds only in-frame ones; the method was immunoSEQ multiplex PCR. This sample has around 150,000 clones, with 70% to 85% found just once. The sample consisted of PBMCs. The receptors were sampled from a man aged 40-49 years in good health and CMV-seropositive.

This rearrangement joins TRBV7-6 to TRBJ1-1, with a possible D match to TRBD1 (5 bases). V was clipped by 1 base and J by 5 bases, with 11 bases between them. CDR1 and CDR2 (germline): SGHVS, FNYEAQ. This CDR3 comprises 14 residues. The CDR3 protein is CASSLVGGGTEAFF. The CDR3 DNA reads TGTGCCAGCAGCTTAGTCGGGGGGGGGACTGAAGCTTTCTTT.

The sample holds a few counts of this clone. This chain joins TRBV9 and TRBJ2-2; TRBD1 agrees at 8 bases. Germline CDR1 is SGDLS and CDR2 is YYNGEE. V shed 1 base, J shed 8 bases, and the junction held 7 bases outside the gene matches. The CDR3 is 15 residues long. Written as DNA, the CDR3 is TGTGCCAGCAGCGTAACGCCGCAGGGGGCGGGGGAGCTGTTTTTT. This encodes CASSVTPQGAGELFF.

The chain has TRBV28 and TRBJ2-5, with TRBD1 matching over 8 bases. V gave up 8 bases and J gave up 3 bases; unmatched junction bases: 5. Germline V lookup: CDR1 MDHEN, CDR2 SYDVKM. The CDR3 runs 13 residues. The CDR3 DNA sequence: TGTGCCAGCGGCACGACAGGGGAAGAGACCCAGTACTTC. Translation: CASGTTGEETQYF.

This clone has only a few counts. V usage is TRBV4-1 and J usage is TRBJ2-7, with 8 nucleotides matching TRBD2. The CDR3 is 17 amino acids. V lost 3 bases and J lost 0; bases outside the gene matches: 10. The germline V gene encodes CDR1 MGHRA and CDR2 YSYEKL. For the CDR3, the DNA is TGCGCCAGCAGCCACCAAATAGCGGGATCGCGCTCCTACGAGCAGTACTTC. Amino acid sequence: CASSHQIAGSRSYEQYF.

The chain combines TRBV7-9 with TRBJ1-2; no reliable D call. The V gene's germline CDR1 is SEHNR and CDR2 FQNEAQ (reference sequence). The CDR3 totals 16 residues. With 7 bases removed from V and 4 bases from J, the gap between germline ends came to 22 bases. Here the CDR3 DNA reads TGTGCCAGCAAAACAGAGCTCCCCGTTGAGTCCTATGGCTACACCTTC. Protein sequence: CASKTELPVESYGYTF.

CDR3 region: CASSLGVGLAGYEQYF. CDR3 nucleotides: TGTGCCAGCAGCTTAGGGGTTGGGCTAGCCGGCTACGAGCAGTACTTC. The chain uses TRBV13 and TRBJ2-7, with D tentatively TRBD2 (5 bases). The CDR3 consists of 16 residues. Germline V lookup: CDR1 PRHDT, CDR2 FYEKMQ (reference sequence). V dropped 0 bases and J dropped 3 bases, with 15 bases sitting between them.

The genes are TRBV2 and TRBJ1-1; 7 bases fit TRBD1. There are 14 residues in the CDR3. Germline CDR1 is SNHLY and CDR2 is FYNNEI. The trim removed 5 bases at V and 5 bases at J, leaving 8 bases unmatched. CDR3 in amino acids: CASSHRDRGTEAFF. CDR3 nucleotide sequence: TGTGCCAGCAGTCACCGGGACAGAGGAACTGAAGCTTTCTTT.

CDR3 nucleotide sequence: TGTGCCAGCAGCTCGACTAGCGGGAGCGGCACAGATACGCAGTATTTT. Amino acid sequence: CASSSTSGSGTDTQYF. The chain recombines TRBV7-8 with TRBJ2-3; TRBD2 matches at 12 bases. The trim removed 4 bases at V and 1 base at J, leaving 3 bases unmatched. The CDR3 runs 16 residues. Germline V lookup: CDR1 SGHVS, CDR2 FQNEAQ.

This clone was counted once. V usage is TRBV19 and J usage is TRBJ2-7; a weak D match, TRBD2 (6 bases). V dropped 6 bases and J dropped 9 bases, with 18 bases sitting between them. The CDR3 has 13 residues. Per the germline V gene, CDR1 is LNHDA and CDR2 is SQIVND (reference sequence). CDR3 nucleotide sequence: TGTGCCAGTAGCCACGGGACTCCTCCGGGGCAGTACTTC. It encodes CASSHGTPPGQYF.

The rearrangement links TRBV7-9 to TRBJ2-3; 7 bases match TRBD2. Germline V gene sequence: CDR1 SEHNR, CDR2 FQNEAQ (reference sequence). The CDR3 contains 17 residues. Germline trimming cut 5 bases from V and 0 bases from J; bases unmatched to any gene: 11. CDR3 in DNA: TGTGCCAGCAGCCCCAGGACCGGACTAGGAAGCACAGATACGCAGTATTTT. It encodes CASSPRTGLGSTDTQYF.

V is TRBV15 and J is TRBJ1-2; D unresolved. The CDR3 length is 18 residues. Trimming left V 1 base short and J 1 base short, with 19 bases between. Germline V gene data show CDR1 as LNHNV and CDR2 as YYDKDF (reference sequence). The DNA for the CDR3 is TGTGCCACCAGCAGAGGATTCTTGCGGGCTTCAGTTAACTATGGCTACACCTTC. It is translated as CATSRGFLRASVNYGYTF. Complete variable domain (other parts from reference TRBV15 and TRBJ1-2): DAMVIQNPRYQVTQFGKPVTLSCSQTLNHNVMYWYQQKSSQAPKLLFHYYDKDFNNEADTPDNFQSRRPNTSFCFLDIRSPGLGDTAMYLCATSRGFLRASVNYGYTFGSGTRLTVV.

The chain has TRBV29-1 and TRBJ2-5; 8 positions agree with TRBD1. Germline V lookup: CDR1 SQVTM, CDR2 ANQGSEA. The CDR3 covers 13 residues. With V trimmed by 2 bases and J by 5 bases, 4 bases remained unmatched. CDR3 residues: CSVESRGLETQYF. CDR3 in DNA: TGCAGCGTTGAAAGCAGGGGGCTTGAGACCCAGTACTTC.

The gene calls are TRBV6-4 and TRBJ1-1; perhaps TRBD1 as D (5 bases). Trimming took 11 bases from V and 4 from J, leaving 17 bases between them. The germline CDR1 and CDR2 sequences are MRHNA and SNTAGT. The CDR3 consists of 13 residues. CDR3 region: CAHTSGLCTEAFF. CDR3 nucleotides: TGTGCCCACACCTCAGGGTTATGCACTGAAGCTTTCTTT.

This chain connects TRBV5-8 to TRBJ2-1; D may be TRBD2 (6 bases). The CDR3 loop spans 12 amino acids. The germline V gene has CDR1 SGHTS and CDR2 YDEGEE. V was clipped by 0 bases and J by 12 bases, with 10 bases between them. The DNA for the CDR3 is TGTGCCAGCAGCTTGGCCGCGGGATGGCAGTTCTTC. The encoded protein is CASSLAAGWQFF.

The rearrangement uses TRBV7-2 and TRBJ1-5, with D perhaps TRBD1 (6 bases). Per germline, CDR1 SGHTA and CDR2 FQGNSA. The V and J ends lost 4 bases and 6 bases respectively, with 16 bases between them. The CDR3 consists of 15 residues. The CDR3 sequence: CASSSQGGQGQPQHF. In DNA, the CDR3 is TGTGCCAGCAGCTCACAGGGTGGTCAGGGTCAGCCCCAGCATTTT. The entire variable domain, with the rest obtained from reference TRBV7-2 and TRBJ1-5, is as follows: GAGVSQSPSNKVTEKGKDVELRCDPISGHTALYWYRQSLGQGLEFLIYFQGNSAPDKSGLPSDRFSAERTGGSVSTLTIQRTQQEDSAVYLCASSSQGGQGQPQHFGDGTRLSIL.